In its sample, the clone carrying this T cell receptor beta chain was seen once. This specimen comes from a study of radiation and T cells in renal cell carcinoma. Time point: blood 2 weeks post-SBRT. The treatment was: 15 Gy SBRT to primary tumor, nephrectomy 4 weeks later. The CDR3 covers 17 residues. J lost 9 bases, V lost 6 bases, and 16 bases had no gene match. Germline CDR1 reads MNHEY; CDR2 reads SMNVEV (reference sequence). Clones were read by immunoSEQ multiplex PCR, and TCRdb kept only the in-frame ones, dropping some. The repertoire holds 100,000 to 150,000 clones, with roughly four fifths as singletons.

The input for sequencing was blood, taken from a patient whose treatment included radiotherapy and nephrectomy. This clonotype was obtained from a man in his fifties or sixties with renal cell carcinoma. This chain links TRBV27 with TRBJ1-6, with 8 nucleotides matching TRBD1. The CDR3 region has the DNA TGTGCCAGCAGCCCCCAGATCCGGACAGGGCGCGGTTCACCCCTCCACTTT. Amino acids: CASSPQIRTGRGSPLHF.